The clone carrying this T cell receptor (beta chain) was counted ten times or more. Its target is unknown. The entry originates in a study of T-cell memory formation after mild COVID-19. Study-wide results and limits: Balance between CD4 and CD8 was seen in clones contracting day 15 to 85, and a CD4+ lean was seen in later expanders.

Constant-segment primers were used for 5'RACE, and the resulting TCR alpha and TCR beta cDNA libraries carried sample barcodes and UMIs. TCRdb reanalysed the 5' RACE reads using MiXCR and keeps one entry per CDR3 protein. Here the sample spans roughly 190,000 distinct CDR3 sequences, about 10% being singletons. The CDR3 is 12 residues long. V dropped 8 bases and J dropped 3 bases, with 10 bases sitting between them. Germline V gene lookup returns CDR1 ENHRY and CDR2 SYGVKD. The receptor was isolated from a man between 18 and 29 years old who had mild COVID-19 (a few samples of this study predate the infection). Cell type and time point are not known. The sequenced sample was PBMCs or a T cell subset sorted from them (not recorded which). The gene calls are TRBV10-3 and TRBJ1-1; weak D call: TRBD1 (5 bases). CDR3: CAIGRADTEAFF. CDR3 nucleotides: TGTGCCATCGGCAGGGCGGACACTGAAGCTTTCTTT.